Listed below are T cell receptor beta chains from one sample, sequenced in a study of T-cell reconstitution after alpha-beta-depleted transplantation in children. TCRdb itself ran the PCR reads through MiXCR, one entry per CDR3 protein. The sample carries 32,000 or so distinct CDR3 sequences, less than 8.5% recorded once. The sequencing here drew on peripheral blood, taken 60 days after TCRalphabeta/CD19-depleted stem cell transplant. Receptors originate from a child less than two years old who had a stem cell transplant for acute myeloid leukemia, so the T cells may come from the graft donor. CDR3s include the opening cysteine and the closing phenylalanine or tryptophan. The D gene is left open where the match is weak. Sizes are listed as how often the clone was seen (once, few, many) or a class if it is expanded.

d_call	j_call	cdr3_length	clone_size	v_call	cdr3_nt	cdr3_aa
TRBD1	TRBJ2-2	16	many	TRBV24-1	TGTGCCACCAGTGACGTCGACAGGGAGAACACCGGGGAGCTGTTTTTT	CATSDVDRENTGELFF
TRBD1	TRBJ2-7	14	few	TRBV23-1	TGCGCCAGCAGTCACCGGGACAGCTCCTACGAGCAGTACTTC	CASSHRDSSYEQYF
NA	TRBJ1-2	13	many	TRBV7-9	TGTGCCAGCAGCTTCAGGACAGACTATGGCTACACCTTC	CASSFRTDYGYTF
NA	TRBJ2-3	14	many	TRBV30	TGTGCCTGGAGCCCGGGGGCTAGCACAGATACGCAGTATTTT	CAWSPGASTDTQYF
NA	TRBJ2-5	8	many	TRBV7-9	TGTGCCAGTCCGCCCCAGTACTTC	CASPPQYF
NA	TRBJ1-1	17	many	TRBV7-8	TGTGCCAGCAGCTTACTGGACAGCAGGGTGGGGAACACTGAAGCTTTCTTT	CASSLLDSRVGNTEAFF
NA	TRBJ1-1	10	many	TRBV7-9	TGTGCCAGCAGCTTCAGGGGAGCTTTCTTT	CASSFRGAFF
TRBD1	TRBJ1-1	13	many	TRBV10-3	TGTGCCATCAAGGGGGGCAGGGGGTTTGAAGCTTTCTTT	CAIKGGRGFEAFF
NA	TRBJ2-2	16	many	TRBV6-2/TRBV6-3	TGTGCCAGCAGCTTCGCCGGCGGCCGCAGGACCGGGGAGCTGTTTTTT	CASSFAGGRRTGELFF
NA	TRBJ2-7	12	few	TRBV7-8	TGTGCCAGCAGCTTAGAAACAGGAAGGCCACCCTTC	CASSLETGRPPF
NA	TRBJ2-7	15	many	TRBV19	TGTGCCAGTAGTCCCCTCCTGGGGGCCCTCTACGAGCAGTACTTC	CASSPLLGALYEQYF
NA	TRBJ2-1	12	many	TRBV11-1	TGTGCCAGCACAGGGCGGGGCGATGAGCAGTTCTTC	CASTGRGDEQFF
NA	TRBJ2-1	13	many	TRBV12-3/TRBV12-4	TGTGCCAGCACTACAGGGTATTACAATGAGCAGTTCTTC	CASTTGYYNEQFF
TRBD1	TRBJ2-7	13	many	TRBV5-6	TGTGCCAGCAGCAGTACAGGGGGCTACGAGCAGTACTTC	CASSSTGGYEQYF
NA	TRBJ1-1	12	many	TRBV12-3/TRBV12-4	TGTGCCAGCATGGGGGACAACACTGAAGCTTTCTTT	CASMGDNTEAFF
TRBD1	TRBJ2-7	13	many	TRBV7-7	TGTGCTAGCAGCCGGGGACAGGGCTCCGAGCAGTACTTC	CASSRGQGSEQYF
NA	TRBJ2-7	13	many	TRBV29-1	TGCAGCGTTGTGAACAGAGCATTGGACGAGCAGTACTTC	CSVVNRALDEQYF
NA	TRBJ2-1	13	many	TRBV5-1	TGCGCCAGCAGCCTCGGTGGGACCAATGAGCAGTTCTTC	CASSLGGTNEQFF
NA	TRBJ2-2	14	many	TRBV29-1	TGCAGCGCCGAGGGGGGGAGTTGGACCGGGGAGCTGTTTTTT	CSAEGGSWTGELFF
NA	TRBJ2-1	13	many	TRBV10-3	TGTGCCATCAGTGATGGAAGCCCCACTGAGCAGTTCTTC	CAISDGSPTEQFF
NA	TRBJ2-5	12	many	TRBV12-3/TRBV12-4	TGTGCCAGCAGTTTCATCCTAGAGACCCAGTACTTC	CASSFILETQYF
NA	TRBJ2-6	15	few	TRBV7-9	TGTGCCAGCAGCCTGACAGCTTCTGGGGCCAACGTCCTGACTTTC	CASSLTASGANVLTF
NA	TRBJ2-5	13	many	TRBV18	TGTGCCAGCTCACCACTGTACCAAGAGACCCAGTACTTC	CASSPLYQETQYF
NA	TRBJ1-5	14	many	TRBV7-9	TGTGCCAGCAGCCCCCCGACTCCGTTGGGGCCCCAGCATTTT	CASSPPTPLGPQHF
NA	TRBJ1-5	14	many	TRBV28	TGTGCCAGCAGTTTCACGCAGGGCGCCCAGCCCCAGCATTTT	CASSFTQGAQPQHF
NA	TRBJ2-7	11	many	TRBV4-2	TGTGCCAGCAGCCAAGATGGGGACTGGCACTTC	CASSQDGDWHF
NA	TRBJ2-5	13	many	TRBV6-2/TRBV6-3	TGTGCCAGCAGTTACAGGGAAGGAGAGACCCAGTACTTC	CASSYREGETQYF
NA	TRBJ2-1	15	many	TRBV7-8	TGTGCCAGCAGCTCATTCGGTGGGCCTATAAATGAGCAGTTCTTC	CASSSFGGPINEQFF
NA	TRBJ2-1	13	many	TRBV6-5	NA	CASSSSGYNEQFF
TRBD1	TRBJ2-3	15	many	TRBV14	TGTGCCAGCAGCCACCGGACAGGGGGAACAGATACGCAGTATTTT	CASSHRTGGTDTQYF